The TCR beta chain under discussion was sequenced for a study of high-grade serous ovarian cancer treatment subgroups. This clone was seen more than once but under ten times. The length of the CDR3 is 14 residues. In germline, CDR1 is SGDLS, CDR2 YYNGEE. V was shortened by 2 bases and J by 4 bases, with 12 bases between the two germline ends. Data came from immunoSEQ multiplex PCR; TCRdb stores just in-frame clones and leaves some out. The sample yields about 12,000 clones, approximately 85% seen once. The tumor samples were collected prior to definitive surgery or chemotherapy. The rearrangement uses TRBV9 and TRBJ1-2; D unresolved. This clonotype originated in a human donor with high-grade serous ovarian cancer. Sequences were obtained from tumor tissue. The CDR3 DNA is TGTGCCAGCAGCGTGAAGGGAGGGAGCTATGGCTACACCTTC. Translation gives CASSVKGGSYGYTF.